This TCR beta chain was recorded in a study of CD8+ T cells in alopecia areata. The overall study: The SALT score measured affected scalp surface percentage in treated patients.

Noted treatment: oral pan-JAK inhibitor, 5-10 mg twice daily. Whole-study findings and limits: Possibly as an HLA-related effect, TCR sharing across patients appeared less clear than in mice. Scalp clonality and expanded CD8+ clones among the top 100 showed significant decreases with tofacitinib.

CDR3 length equals 14 residues. With 5 bases clipped from V and 4 bases from J, the junction kept 4 bases outside the gene matches. In germline, CDR1 is SGHAT, CDR2 FQNNGV. Extraction of RNA preceded its reverse transcription into cDNA, which served as the sequencing template. The assay was immunoSEQ multiplex PCR, and TCRdb's table has in-frame clones only and misses some. The data show around 300,000 clones, about three fifths seen once. Comments on this clone: Its antigen is not identified.

The sequence came from a human donor with alopecia areata. V is TRBV11-2 and J is TRBJ2-7; 11 bases are a match to TRBD1. The material was CD4+ T cells sorted from blood, obtained around week 54, from a patient treated with tofacitinib. The CDR3 loop reads CASSIGTGGYEQYF. The DNA for the CDR3 is TGTGCCAGCAGCATCGGGACAGGGGGGTACGAGCAGTACTTC.